The clone carrying this T cell receptor (beta chain) has ten or more counts. MiXCR was run by TCRdb on the 5' RACE reads, yielding one entry per CDR3 protein. The sample includes 20,000 to 25,000 distinct CDR3 sequences, about 4.5% of them seen just once. This record comes from a study of spatial heterogeneity in lung cancer. The sample's time point: sample taken at primary tumor resection. Germline CDR1 is MNHEY and CDR2 is SVGAGI. The junction had 7 bases not matched to a gene; V was cut back by 6 bases and J by 8 bases. This CDR3 contains 13 residues. This receptor was identified in a male donor with early-stage non-small cell lung cancer. This chain joins TRBV6-5 and TRBJ1-5, with TRBD1 identical over 7 bases. The sequencing used PBMCs, collected at surgery. The CDR3 DNA is TGTGCCAGCAGATCCAGGGGGAATGAGCCCCAGCATTTT. Amino acid sequence: CASRSRGNEPQHF.